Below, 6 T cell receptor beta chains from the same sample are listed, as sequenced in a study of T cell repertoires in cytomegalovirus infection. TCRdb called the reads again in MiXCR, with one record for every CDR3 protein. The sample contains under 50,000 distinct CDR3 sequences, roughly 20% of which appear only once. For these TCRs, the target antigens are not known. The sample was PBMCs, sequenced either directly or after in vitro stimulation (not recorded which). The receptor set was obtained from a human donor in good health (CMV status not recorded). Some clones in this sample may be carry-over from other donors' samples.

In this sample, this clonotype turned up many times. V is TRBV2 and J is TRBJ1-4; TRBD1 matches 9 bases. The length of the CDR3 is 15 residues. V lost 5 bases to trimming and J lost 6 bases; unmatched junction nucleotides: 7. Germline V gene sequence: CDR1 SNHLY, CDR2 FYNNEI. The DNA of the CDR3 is TGTGCCAGCAGTCAAACCGGGACAGGGTATGAAAAACTGTTTTTT. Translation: CASSQTGTGYEKLFF. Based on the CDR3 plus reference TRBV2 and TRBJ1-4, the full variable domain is EPEVTQTPSHQVTQMGQEVILRCVPISNHLYFYWYRQILGQKVEFLVSFYNNEISEKSEIFDDQFSVERPDGSNFTLKIRSTKLEDSAMYFCASSQTGTGYEKLFFGSGTQLSVL.

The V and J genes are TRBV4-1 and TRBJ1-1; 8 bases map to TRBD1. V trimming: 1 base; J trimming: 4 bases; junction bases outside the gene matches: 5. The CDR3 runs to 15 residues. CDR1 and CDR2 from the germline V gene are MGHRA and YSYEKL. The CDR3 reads CASSQATGVGTEAFF. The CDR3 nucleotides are TGCGCCAGCAGCCAAGCGACAGGGGTCGGCACTGAAGCTTTCTTT.

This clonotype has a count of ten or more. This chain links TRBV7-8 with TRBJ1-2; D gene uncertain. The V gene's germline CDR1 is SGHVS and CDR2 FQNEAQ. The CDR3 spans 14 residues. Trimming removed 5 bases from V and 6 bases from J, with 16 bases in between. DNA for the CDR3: TGTGCCAGCAGCCCCTACTCCGGACCGGATGGCTACACCTTC. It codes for CASSPYSGPDGYTF.

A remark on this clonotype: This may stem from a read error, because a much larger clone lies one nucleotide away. CDR3 sequence: CGARHPPGQGNHGYTF. CDR3 sequence (DNA): TGCGGTGCTAGACACCCCCCGGGACAGGGGAACCATGGCTACACCTTC. The gene calls are TRBV20-1 and TRBJ1-2, with TRBD1 matching 10 bases. Germline values: CDR1 DFQATT, CDR2 SNEGSKA (reference sequence). CDR3 size: 16 residues.

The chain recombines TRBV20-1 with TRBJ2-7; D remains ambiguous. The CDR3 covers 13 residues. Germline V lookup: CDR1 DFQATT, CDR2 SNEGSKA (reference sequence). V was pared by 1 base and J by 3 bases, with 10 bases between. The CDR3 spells CSARVPQSYEQYF. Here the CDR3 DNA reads TGCAGTGCTAGAGTCCCCCAGAGCTACGAGCAGTACTTC.

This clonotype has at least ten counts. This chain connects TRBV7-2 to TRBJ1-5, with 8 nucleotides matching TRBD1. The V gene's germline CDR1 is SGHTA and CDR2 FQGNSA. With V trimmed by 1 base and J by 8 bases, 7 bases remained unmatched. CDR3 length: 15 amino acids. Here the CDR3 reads CASSLGAGGWKPQHF. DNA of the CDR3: TGTGCCAGCAGCTTAGGGGCAGGGGGCTGGAAGCCCCAGCATTTT.